This TCR beta chain was identified during a study of immune evolution from preneoplasia to lung adenocarcinoma. Study-level background: HLA loss of heterozygosity: approximately 7.5% AIS, more than 14% MIA, approximately 35% ADC, none AAH.

Method: immunoSEQ multiplex PCR; TCRdb's copy keeps in-frame clones and lacks some. The sample lists about 9,400 clones, around 90% occurring once. Resections took place in Japan or China from about 2014 to 2018. Histologic diagnosis was independently verified by two lung pathologists. This clone appeared a few times. Its target is unknown. This CDR3 region has 18 residues. Germline V gives CDR1 LGHNA, CDR2 YNFKEQ. V dropped 4 bases and J dropped 0; count of bases not matched to a gene: 6. Study results and caveats: Top clone share appeared to fall from AAH through AIS, MIA, adenocarcinoma.

This TCR was sampled from a person aged 65 to 85 with invasive lung adenocarcinoma. This sequence joins TRBV4-2 and TRBJ2-4; 13 nucleotides line up with TRBD2. The sequencing input was FFPE invasive lung adenocarcinoma tissue. CDR3 DNA: TGTGCCAGCAGCCTAAGACTAGCGGGGGGACTAGCCAAAAACATTCAGTACTTC. It specifies CASSLRLAGGLAKNIQYF.